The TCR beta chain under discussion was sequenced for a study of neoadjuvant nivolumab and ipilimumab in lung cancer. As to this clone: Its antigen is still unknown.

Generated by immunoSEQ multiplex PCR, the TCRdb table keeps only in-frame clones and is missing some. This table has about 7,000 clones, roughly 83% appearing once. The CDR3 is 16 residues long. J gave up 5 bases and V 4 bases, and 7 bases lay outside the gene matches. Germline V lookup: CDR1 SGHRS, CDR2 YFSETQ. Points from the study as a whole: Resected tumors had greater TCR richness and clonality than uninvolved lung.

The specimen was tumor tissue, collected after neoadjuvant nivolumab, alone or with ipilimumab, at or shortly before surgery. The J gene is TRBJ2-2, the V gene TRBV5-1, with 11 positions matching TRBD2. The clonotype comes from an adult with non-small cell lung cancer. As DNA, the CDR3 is TGCGCCAGCAGCCTCACTAGCGGGAGAAGAACCGGGGAGCTGTTTTTT. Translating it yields CASSLTSGRRTGELFF.